This T cell receptor (beta chain) was recorded in a study of CD8+CD57+ T cells in acquired aplastic anemia. Study context: Recorded DNA amounts for sorted CD4+ and CD8+ cells had an average of about 3.5 ug. Findings of the study overall: Common to patients and controls were about 31 CD8+ CDR3 sequences.

Genomic DNA was employed as the template in profiling TCR beta VDJ and CDR3. Via MiXCR, TCRdb re-called the reads, giving one row per CDR3 protein. The sample contains 95,000 to 150,000 distinct CDR3 sequences, 58% of which appear only once. A word on this clonotype: Its antigen is undetermined.

Patients chosen for sequencing had shown CD8+CD57+ cell expansion by flow cytometry. Each of the patients presented with severe acquired aplastic anemia. Each patient gave a blood sample that was collected before any therapy had been received. The sequencing input was sorted CD4+, CD8+, or CD8+CD57+ T cells (not recorded which) from PBMCs. The sequence was obtained from a human donor with aplastic anemia.

In DNA, the CDR3 is TGTGCCAGCAGTGGAGGGTCAGATAATTCACCCCTCCACTTT. Translated, it gives CASSGGSDNSPLHF. V gene TRBV6-4 combines with J gene TRBJ1-6; D is undetermined. CDR1 is MRHNA and CDR2 is SNTAGT in the germline V gene. This CDR3 is built from 14 residues. The germline V and J ends were trimmed by 4 bases and 5 bases, with 9 bases remaining between them.